These T cell receptor beta chains were read from a single sample in a study of T-cell reconstitution after alpha-beta-depleted transplantation in children. TCRdb reanalysed the PCR reads using MiXCR and keeps one entry per CDR3 protein. Found here are about 460,000 distinct CDR3 sequences, roughly a tenth of them singletons; the top ten hold 2% to 2.5%. Sequenced material: PBMCs, taken before TCRalphabeta/CD19-depleted stem cell transplant. The receptors shown here come from a child aged 2 to 10 with inherited bone marrow failure, due to receive a stem cell transplant. Both conserved end residues are part of each CDR3. The D gene is left open where the match is weak. The size field is filled for only some rows; it gives once, few, many or a size class.

TRBV6-1	many	TRBD2	TRBJ2-1	TGTGCCATCCGGGGACTAGCGGGAGAGTCGGGTGAGCAGTTCTTC	CAIRGLAGESGEQFF
TRBV20-1	few	TRBD2	TRBJ2-7	TGCAGTGCTAGAGGTACAGAAAACAAACAGACTAGCGGGAAGTGGGGATCCGTCGAGCAGTACTTC	CSARGTENKQTSGKWGSVEQYF
TRBV12-3/TRBV12-4	NA	NA	TRBJ2-2	TGTGCCAGAAGTTTACGGGAGTCGAACACCGGGGAGCTGTTTTTT	CARSLRESNTGELFF
TRBV6-2/TRBV6-3	many	NA	TRBJ2-7	TGTGCCAGCAGTTACGACTTTGGTTACGAGCAGTACTTC	CASSYDFGYEQYF
TRBV3-1	many	NA	TRBJ2-1	TGTGCCAGCAGCCACTACAGTGAGCAGTTCTTC	CASSHYSEQFF
TRBV12-3/TRBV12-4	many	NA	TRBJ2-1	TGTGCCAGCAGTTTAGGATTAGACCGGGGCCGGAGATACAATGAGCAGTTCTTC	CASSLGLDRGRRYNEQFF
TRBV15	NA	TRBD1	TRBJ1-6	TGTGCCACCAGCAGAGCTAGGACAGGGAGTAATTCACCCCTCCACTTT	CATSRARTGSNSPLHF
TRBV7-2	many	NA	TRBJ1-4	TGTGCCAGCAGCTTAGCGGGTGGGGGGGCTGAAAAACTGTTTTTT	CASSLAGGGAEKLFF
TRBV24-1	NA	TRBD1	TRBJ1-1	TGTGCCACCGGACAGGGGGGCCCTGAAGCTTTCTTT	CATGQGGPEAFF
TRBV5-5	many	NA	TRBJ1-4	TGTGCCAGCAGCTCTCCCCTCCGGACGGCTATAGGGGAAAAACTGTTTTTT	CASSSPLRTAIGEKLFF
TRBV7-2	NA	TRBD1	TRBJ1-1	TGTGCCAGCAGCTTAGTGCGACAGGGGGCGAGTACTGAAGCTTTCTTT	CASSLVRQGASTEAFF
TRBV5-1	many	NA	TRBJ2-7	TGCGCCAGCAGCCCCTTGGGAGGCGACGAGCAGTACTTC	CASSPLGGDEQYF
TRBV6-1	NA	TRBD2	TRBJ2-7	TGTGCCAGCAGTAGCCGGGACTATCCCTACGAGCAGTACTTC	CASSSRDYPYEQYF
TRBV7-2	many	NA	TRBJ1-2	TGTGCCAGCAGCTTAGGTCAGGGGTTCTATGGCTACACCTTC	CASSLGQGFYGYTF
TRBV5-1	many	TRBD1	TRBJ1-1	TGCGCCAGCAGCTTGGCACGGACAGGGGGCCGGATGAACACTGAAGCTTTCTTT	CASSLARTGGRMNTEAFF
TRBV5-1	few	NA	TRBJ2-5	TGCGCCAGCAGCTTGGATCCTGGAGCGGACCAAGAGACCCAGTACTTC	CASSLDPGADQETQYF
TRBV27	NA	TRBD2	TRBJ2-1	TGTGCCAGCAAGCTACTAGCGGGAGGGGTTGATGAGCAGTTCTTC	CASKLLAGGVDEQFF
TRBV10-3	few	NA	TRBJ1-5	TGTGCCATAAGTGAGGGGGGTGGCAATCAGCCCCAGCATTTT	CAISEGGGNQPQHF
TRBV19	few	NA	TRBJ1-1	TGTGCCAGTAGTATTACGGAGAACACTGAAGCTTTCTTT	CASSITENTEAFF
TRBV6-5	many	NA	TRBJ1-2	TGTGCCAGCGGACCGGCGGGGGGCAGCTATGGCTACACCTTC	CASGPAGGSYGYTF
TRBV3-1	many	NA	TRBJ1-3	TGTGCCAGCAGCCCTTCACACAGCGGAAACACCATATATTTT	CASSPSHSGNTIYF
TRBV6-5	many	NA	TRBJ1-2	TGTGCCAGCAGTACTCAACAGGTTAACTATGGCTACACCTTC	CASSTQQVNYGYTF
TRBV20-1	NA	NA	TRBJ2-2	TGCAGTGCTAGAGATCGGCAGAACACCGGGGAGCTGTTTTTT	CSARDRQNTGELFF
TRBV18	NA	NA	TRBJ1-1	TGTGCCAGCTCACCATATGGGCAGGTGAACACTGAAGCTTTCTTT	CASSPYGQVNTEAFF
TRBV7-2	many	TRBD2	TRBJ2-3	TGTGCCAGCAGCCAGACTAGCGGGATATCGAATACGCAGTATTTT	CASSQTSGISNTQYF
TRBV28	many	NA	TRBJ2-4	TGTGCCAGCAGTTTAAGGGGGTTTAGGACACCTACGCCGACCATTCAGTACTTC	CASSLRGFRTPTPTIQYF
TRBV27	many	NA	TRBJ2-1	TGTGCCAGCCAGACAGGATGGTCGGGCTCCTACAATGAGCAGTTCTTC	CASQTGWSGSYNEQFF
TRBV29-1	many	NA	TRBJ2-7	TGCAGCGACAGGGACCTGGGCGAGCAGTACTTC	CSDRDLGEQYF
TRBV7-2	many	NA	TRBJ2-7	TGTGCCAGCAGCTTAGCGGGGCAATTTTCCTACGAGCAGTACTTC	CASSLAGQFSYEQYF
TRBV6-2/TRBV6-3	NA	NA	TRBJ2-1	TGTGCCAGCAGGACGCCCTTAAATGAGCAGTTCTTC	CASRTPLNEQFF
TRBV11-1	many	NA	TRBJ2-3	TGTGCCAGCAGCTTAGACGCCCGCTGGACAGCGAACACAGATACGCAGTATTTT	CASSLDARWTANTDTQYF
TRBV21-1	few	NA	TRBJ1-2	TGTGCCAGAAAATCGGGGGGGGGCGTATCCTATGGCTACACCTTC	CARKSGGGVSYGYTF
TRBV28	many	NA	TRBJ1-2	TGTGCCAGCAGTTCCGTGCCTAACTATGGCTACACCTTC	CASSSVPNYGYTF
TRBV11-2	many	NA	TRBJ2-7	TGTGCCAGCGGCCTGACGGGCTCCCTCTACGAGCAGTACTTC	CASGLTGSLYEQYF
TRBV28	NA	NA	TRBJ1-5	TGTGCCAGCAGTTTGCCCGGACAGTGGATCAATCAGCCCCAGCATTTT	CASSLPGQWINQPQHF
TRBV7-6	NA	TRBD2	TRBJ2-5	TGTGCCAGCAGCTTAGCTCGGACTAGCGGCCACCAAGAGACCCAGTACTTC	CASSLARTSGHQETQYF
TRBV5-1	many	NA	TRBJ2-3	TGCGCCAGCAGCTTGGAGATCGGCGGCACAGATACGCAGTATTTT	CASSLEIGGTDTQYF
TRBV9	many	NA	TRBJ2-5	TGTGCCAGCAGCGGAACAGGGAGTCAAGAGACCCAGTACTTC	CASSGTGSQETQYF
TRBV6-2/TRBV6-3	many	TRBD1	TRBJ2-7	TGTGCCAGCAGTCCCGGGACAGGGAGCTCCTACGAGCAGTACTTC	CASSPGTGSSYEQYF
TRBV15	many	NA	TRBJ2-2	TGTGCCACCAGCGGAGACATCACCGGGGAGCTGTTTTTT	CATSGDITGELFF
TRBV4-1	many	NA	TRBJ2-1	TGCGCCAGCAGCCAAGTATATGCTGAGCAGTTCTTC	CASSQVYAEQFF
TRBV7-2	few	TRBD1	TRBJ2-7	TGTGCCAGCAGCCCGGATGGACAGGGCGAGCAGTACTTC	CASSPDGQGEQYF
TRBV20-1	many	NA	TRBJ2-7	TGCAGTGCCGGTGATTACTACGAGCAGTACTTC	CSAGDYYEQYF
TRBV20-1	many	NA	TRBJ2-7	TGCAGTGCTAGAGATCAGGGTGACGAGCAGTACTTC	CSARDQGDEQYF
TRBV4-3	NA	NA	TRBJ2-1	TGCGCCAGCAGCCCGGATCGACCTAACAATGAGCAGTTCTTC	CASSPDRPNNEQFF
TRBV6-5	NA	NA	TRBJ2-3	TGTGCCAGCAGTTACCAGGGGCCAGATACGCAGTATTTT	CASSYQGPDTQYF
TRBV6-5	many	NA	TRBJ2-1	TGTGCCAGCAGTCACCTAGTGAGCGATGAGCAGTTCTTC	CASSHLVSDEQFF
TRBV7-2	few	TRBD2	TRBJ2-3	TGTGCCAGCAGCTTAGTTACGGGAGGAACGCAGTATTTT	CASSLVTGGTQYF
TRBV20-1	many	NA	TRBJ2-1	TGCAGTGCTAGTTTCTCCTCTGGTTACAATGAGCAGTTCTTC	CSASFSSGYNEQFF
TRBV20-1	few	NA	TRBJ2-1	TGCAGTGCTGCCCCGGGGACATACAATGAGCAGTTCTTC	CSAAPGTYNEQFF
TRBV7-9	many	NA	TRBJ1-6	TGTGCCAGCAGCGGCAGGTTCTCCTATAATTCACCCCTCCACTTT	CASSGRFSYNSPLHF